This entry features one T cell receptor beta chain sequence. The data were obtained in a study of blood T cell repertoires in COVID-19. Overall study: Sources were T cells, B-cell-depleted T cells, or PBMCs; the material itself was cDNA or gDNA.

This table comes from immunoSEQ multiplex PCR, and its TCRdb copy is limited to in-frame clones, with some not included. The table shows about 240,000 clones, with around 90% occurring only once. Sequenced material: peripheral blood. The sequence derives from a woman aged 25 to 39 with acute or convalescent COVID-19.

The CDR3 coding sequence is TGTGCCAGCTCACCAATACAGGGGAACACCGGGGAGCTGTTTTTT. It translates to CASSPIQGNTGELFF. The chain has TRBV18 and TRBJ2-2, with TRBD1 as a possible D gene (6 bases). The length of the CDR3 is 15 residues. V lost 2 bases and J lost 1, with 8 bases in between. Germline assignment: CDR1 KGHSH and CDR2 LQKENI.